Presented here are 2 T cell receptor beta chains from one specimen sequenced in a study of blood T cell repertoires in COVID-19. Clones were sequenced by immunoSEQ multiplex PCR, and TCRdb holds only the in-frame ones, with some missing. The table shows roughly 39,000 clones, with approximately 86% occurring only once. Sequenced sample: peripheral blood. These receptors came from a woman of 80 years or more with active COVID-19.

The V gene is TRBV11-2, the J gene TRBJ2-2; 15 nucleotides line up with TRBD2. Germline lookup yields CDR1 SGHAT and CDR2 FQNNGV. V lost 5 bases, J lost 5 bases, and 6 bases stayed unmatched. The CDR3 consists of 17 residues. CDR3 DNA sequence: TGTGCCAGCAGCGCGGGACTAGCGGGGGGAGGGACCGGGGAGCTGTTTTTT. This sequence encodes CASSAGLAGGGTGELFF.

The rearrangement joins TRBV11-3 to TRBJ1-1, with D possibly TRBD1 on 6 matching bases. CDR1 is SGHNT, CDR2 YENEEA, per germline. V was shortened by 3 bases and J by 5 bases, with 10 bases between the two germline ends. The CDR3 consists of 13 residues. In DNA, the CDR3 is TGTGCCAGCAGCTTTCAAACAGGGACTGAAGCTTTCTTT. Translating it yields CASSFQTGTEAFF.